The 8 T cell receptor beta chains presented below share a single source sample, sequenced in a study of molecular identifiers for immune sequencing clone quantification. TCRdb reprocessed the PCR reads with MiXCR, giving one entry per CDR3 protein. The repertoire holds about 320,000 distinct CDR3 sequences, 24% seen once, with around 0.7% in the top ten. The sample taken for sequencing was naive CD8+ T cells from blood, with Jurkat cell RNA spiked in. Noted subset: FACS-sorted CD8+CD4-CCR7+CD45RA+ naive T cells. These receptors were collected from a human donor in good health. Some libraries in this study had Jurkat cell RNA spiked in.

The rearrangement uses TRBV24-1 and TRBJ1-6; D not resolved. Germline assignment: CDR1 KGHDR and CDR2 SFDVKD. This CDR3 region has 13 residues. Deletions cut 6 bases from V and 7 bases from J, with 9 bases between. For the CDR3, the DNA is TGTGCCACCAGTTCGGGTCCAAATTCACCCCTCCACTTT. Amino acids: CATSSGPNSPLHF.

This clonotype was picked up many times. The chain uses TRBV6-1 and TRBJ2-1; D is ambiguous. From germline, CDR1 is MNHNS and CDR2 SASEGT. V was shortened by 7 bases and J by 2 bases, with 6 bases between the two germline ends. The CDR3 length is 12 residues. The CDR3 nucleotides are TGTGCCAGCACCCAGACCTACAATGAGCAGTTCTTC. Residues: CASTQTYNEQFF.

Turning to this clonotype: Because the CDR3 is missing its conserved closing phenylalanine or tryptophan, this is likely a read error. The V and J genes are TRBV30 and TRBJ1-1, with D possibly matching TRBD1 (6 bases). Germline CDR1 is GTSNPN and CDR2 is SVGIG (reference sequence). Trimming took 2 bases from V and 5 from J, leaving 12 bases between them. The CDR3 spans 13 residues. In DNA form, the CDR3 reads TGTGCCTGGAGTTCCGGGGGCGAAACTGAAGCTTTCTCT. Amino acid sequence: CAWSSGGETEAFS.

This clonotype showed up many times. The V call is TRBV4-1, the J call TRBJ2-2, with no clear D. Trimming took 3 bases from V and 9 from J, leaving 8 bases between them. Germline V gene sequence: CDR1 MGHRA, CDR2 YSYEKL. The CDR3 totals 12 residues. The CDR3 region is CASSQGFRELFF. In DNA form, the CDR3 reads TGCGCCAGCAGCCAGGGGTTTAGGGAGCTGTTTTTT.

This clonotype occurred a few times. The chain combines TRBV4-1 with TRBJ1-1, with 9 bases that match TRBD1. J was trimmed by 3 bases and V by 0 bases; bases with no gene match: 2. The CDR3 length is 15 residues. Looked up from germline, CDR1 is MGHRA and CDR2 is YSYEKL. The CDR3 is CASSQEQGAHTEAFF. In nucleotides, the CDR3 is TGCGCCAGCAGCCAAGAACAGGGGGCCCACACTGAAGCTTTCTTT.

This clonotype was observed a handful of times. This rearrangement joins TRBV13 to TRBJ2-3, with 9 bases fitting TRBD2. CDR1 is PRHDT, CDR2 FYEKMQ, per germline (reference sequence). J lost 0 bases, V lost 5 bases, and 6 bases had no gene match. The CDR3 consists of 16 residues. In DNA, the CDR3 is TGTGCCAGCAGCCCGGTGACTAGCGGTAGCACAGATACGCAGTATTTT. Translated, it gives CASSPVTSGSTDTQYF.

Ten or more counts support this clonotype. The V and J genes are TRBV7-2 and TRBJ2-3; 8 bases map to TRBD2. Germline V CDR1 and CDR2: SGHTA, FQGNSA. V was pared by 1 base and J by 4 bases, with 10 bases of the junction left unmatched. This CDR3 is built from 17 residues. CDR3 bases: TGTGCCAGCAGCTTAGGGTTCACAGCGGGGGTCTCAGATACGCAGTATTTT. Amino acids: CASSLGFTAGVSDTQYF. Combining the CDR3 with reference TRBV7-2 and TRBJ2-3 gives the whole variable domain GAGVSQSPSNKVTEKGKDVELRCDPISGHTALYWYRQSLGQGLEFLIYFQGNSAPDKSGLPSDRFSAERTGGSVSTLTIQRTQQEDSAVYLCASSLGFTAGVSDTQYFGPGTRLTVL.

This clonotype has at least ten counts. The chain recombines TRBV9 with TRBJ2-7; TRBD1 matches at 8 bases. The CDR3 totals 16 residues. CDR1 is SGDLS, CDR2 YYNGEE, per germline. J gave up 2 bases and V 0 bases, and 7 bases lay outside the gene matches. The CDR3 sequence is CASSVGGGTGAYEQYF. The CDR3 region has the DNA TGTGCCAGCAGCGTAGGAGGGGGGACAGGAGCCTACGAGCAGTACTTC.